The source of this T cell receptor (beta chain) is a study of blood T cell repertoires in COVID-19 (TCRdb year 2020). About the investigation overall: Collaborator samples came from the United States, Italy and Spain and covered acute and convalescent phases of COVID-19. Subjects who had been exposed to COVID-19, were actively infected with it, or had recovered from it provided the deeply sampled blood TCRbeta repertoires that made up the dataset. The repertoires were released in a freely available public database intended as a resource for research on the immune response to SARS-CoV-2. Sample metadata almost always included a de-identified subject ID, COVID-19 status, age in years and sex. The prospective study material was composed of cDNA or gDNA derived from T cells, B-cell-depleted T cells, or PBMCs. Samples came from the ongoing ImmuneRACE study (first 160 participants) plus 1,254 subjects from 6 global collaborators. HLA class I and class II types, where available, came from metadata supplied by the sample provider rather than from assay-based typing. Broad study findings and their caveats: How much clinical and demographic metadata was included differed by source and by participant, and the metadata was provided uncurated.

About this clone itself: Which antigen it targets is not known. No base quality values were provided; no much bigger clone lies one nucleotide off.

The collaborating institutions used their own protocols to collect whole blood in K2EDTA tubes. For TCRbeta analysis, collaborators shipped samples as frozen whole blood, isolated PBMCs, or DNA extracted from either of those sample types. CDR1 and CDR2 were assigned from the germline V gene as MGHRA and YSYEKL. From the cysteine up to the phenylalanine, the CDR3 has a length of 17 residues. Left in the record is the CDR3 DNA by itself, 51 bases read in frame from the first base. The germline V end is reduced by 0 bases and the J end by 7 bases; junction bases left unmatched: 8. TCRbeta CDR3 regions were amplified from genomic DNA using the immunoSEQ Assay, a bias-controlled multiplex PCR. The authors' pipeline ran thus. The number of nucleated cells in each sample was estimated from the amplification of reference gene primers within the assay. To quantify the absolute abundance of each unique TCRbeta CDR3 rearrangement, sequence reads were collapsed and filtered. For each sample, productive Simpson clonality was calculated as the square root of Simpson's diversity index across productive rearrangements. TCRdb stores this immuneACCESS table with in-frame sequences only. Part of the clones is absent; in the studies checked, under half of the shortfall reflects unresolved V genes, and no reason is known for the rest. V and J calls and clone size are as listed in that table; D and trimming were resolved from the DNA. This sample holds approximately 130,000 clones; 70% to 90% were observed only once. Approximately 8.1% of the sample comes from the top ten.

The V gene is TRBV4-1 and the J gene is TRBJ2-2, with TRBD2 identical over 10 junction bases. The sequence was obtained from a man aged 45-65 years with acute or convalescent COVID-19. The sequencing sample was made of peripheral blood. The bases read TGCGCCAGCAGCCAAGAGATCTTAGCGGGAGGTGACGGGGAGCTGTTTTTT. It translates as CASSQEILAGGDGELFF.